These 21 T cell receptor beta chains originate from one sample sequenced in a study of shared clonotypes between healthy human individuals. This table comes from immunoSEQ multiplex PCR, and its TCRdb copy is limited to in-frame clones, with some not included. The sample lists some 2,500,000 clones, 93% occurring once. The sequencing input was naive CD4+ T cells from PBMCs. Regarding subset: CD45RA+ positively selected. The receptor set was obtained from a man between 18 and 35 years old in good health. Some clones in this sample may be carry-over from other donors' samples.

This rearrangement joins TRBV11-3 to TRBJ2-7; possibly TRBD1 or TRBD2 for D (5 bases each). Germline-derived CDR1 and CDR2 are SGHNT and YENEEA. V was clipped by 3 bases and J by 7 bases, with 13 bases between them. This CDR3 spans 13 amino acids. Here the CDR3 DNA reads TGTGCCAGCAGCTTTGACGGGACGGGTGAGCAGTACTTC. Amino acid sequence: CASSFDGTGEQYF.

This rearrangement joins TRBV2 to TRBJ1-2; D uncertain. The CDR3 extends over 12 amino acids. CDR1 and CDR2 (germline): SNHLY, FYNNEI. The germline V and J ends were trimmed by 1 base and 6 bases, with 6 bases remaining between them. Written as DNA, the CDR3 is TGTGCCAGCAGTGAAGTCCCAAATGGCTACACCTTC. It specifies CASSEVPNGYTF.

The chain carries TRBV28 and TRBJ1-2; weak D call: TRBD1 (5 bases). The ends were cut back, 5 bases at V and 7 bases at J, with 14 bases in the middle. The CDR3 is made up of 13 amino acids. Germline lookup yields CDR1 MDHEN and CDR2 SYDVKM. CDR3 sequence: CASSPPTASGYTF. The CDR3 bases are TGTGCCAGCAGTCCTCCGACAGCCTCTGGCTACACCTTC.

The CDR3 nucleotides read TGTGCCAGCAGCTTGGAGAGCTTACTAGCGGACACCAATAACACCGGGGAGCTGTTTTTT. Protein: CASSLESLLADTNNTGELFF. The V and J genes are TRBV5-4 and TRBJ2-2, with TRBD2 identical over 8 bases. Germline CDR1 and CDR2: SGHNT and YYREEE (reference sequence). The CDR3 has 20 residues. With V trimmed by 0 bases and J by 2 bases, 15 bases remained unmatched.

This chain connects TRBV9 to TRBJ1-5; maybe TRBD1 (6 bases). V lost 0 bases and J lost 6, with 10 bases in between. CDR1 and CDR2 from the germline V gene are SGDLS and YYNGEE. CDR3 size: 14 residues. CDR3 sequence: CASSVEGGPQPQHF. The DNA of the CDR3 is TGTGCCAGCAGCGTAGAGGGGGGACCTCAGCCCCAGCATTTT.

The J gene is TRBJ1-1, the V gene TRBV5-1, with unresolved D. This CDR3 region has 15 residues. In germline, CDR1 is SGHRS, CDR2 YFSETQ. V was clipped by 0 bases and J by 1 base, with 10 bases between them. CDR3 amino acids: CASSLAGERNTEAFF. The CDR3 nucleotides read TGCGCCAGCAGCTTGGCCGGGGAGAGGAACACTGAAGCTTTCTTT.

The gene calls are TRBV7-9 and TRBJ1-4, with a tentative D call TRBD1 (6 bases). The CDR3 length is 14 residues. Trimming shortened V by 5 bases and J by 6 bases, and 13 bases separated the two germline ends. The germline CDR1 and CDR2 sequences are SEHNR and FQNEAQ (reference sequence). In DNA form, the CDR3 reads TGTGCCAGCAGCCCTACAGGGAGGGATGAAAAACTGTTTTTT. Its protein product is CASSPTGRDEKLFF. The whole variable domain, remainder taken from reference TRBV7-9 and TRBJ1-4, is DTGVSQNPRHKITKRGQNVTFRCDPISEHNRLYWYRQTLGQGPEFLTYFQNEAQLEKSRLLSDRFSAERPKGSFSTLEIQRTEQGDSAMYLCASSPTGRDEKLFFGSGTQLSVL.

The J gene is TRBJ1-1, the V gene TRBV11-1; weak D call: TRBD1 (6 bases). Trimming took 0 bases from V and 5 from J, leaving 13 bases between them. Germline loops: CDR1 SGHAT, CDR2 FQDESV (reference sequence). This CDR3 has 15 residues. CDR3 nucleotide sequence: TGTGCCAGCAGCTTAGCCGGGGGCCGTGTTACTGAAGCTTTCTTT. It specifies CASSLAGGRVTEAFF. The variable domain in full, completed from reference TRBV11-1 and TRBJ1-1, reads EAEVAQSPRYKITEKSQAVAFWCDPISGHATLYWYRQILGQGPELLVQFQDESVVDDSQLPKDRFSAERLKGVDSTLKIQPAELGDSAMYLCASSLAGGRVTEAFFGQGTRLTVV.

The rearrangement uses TRBV7-3 and TRBJ2-1, with D possibly called TRBD1 or TRBD2 (5 bases each). The V end was cut by 0 bases, the J end by 9 bases, with 15 bases between. The CDR3 consists of 15 residues. Germline CDR1 reads SGHTA; CDR2 reads FQGTGA. CDR3 in amino acids: CASSLTPGTSPEQFF. In nucleotides, the CDR3 is TGTGCCAGCAGCTTAACCCCGGGGACCTCCCCTGAGCAGTTCTTC.

The J gene is TRBJ1-1, the V gene TRBV28; D ambiguous. Trimming took 3 bases from V and 3 from J, leaving 14 bases between them. CDR1 is MDHEN, CDR2 SYDVKM, per germline. This CDR3 has 15 residues. DNA of the CDR3: TGTGCCAGCAGTTTGTCACAAACCTTATACACTGAAGCTTTCTTT. Translating it yields CASSLSQTLYTEAFF.

Here the CDR3 reads CASSQGYNQPQHF. Written as DNA, the CDR3 is TGTGCCAGCAGCCAGGGGTACAATCAGCCCCAGCATTTT. V is TRBV7-2 and J is TRBJ1-5; TRBD1 is a possible D gene (6 bases). The germline V gene encodes CDR1 SGHTA and CDR2 FQGNSA. The length of the CDR3 is 13 residues. Trimming removed 5 bases from V and 3 bases from J, with 8 bases in between.

The chain recombines TRBV19 with TRBJ2-7; 14 nucleotides agree with TRBD2. The CDR3 has 19 residues. After removal of 7 bases from V and 7 bases from J, the junction contained 21 bases not matched to a gene. In germline, CDR1 is LNHDA, CDR2 SQIVND (reference sequence). The CDR3 coding sequence is TGTGCCAGTATCACCACCGGGACTAGCGGGAGAATCGATACACGGGAGCAGTACTTC. Protein sequence: CASITTGTSGRIDTREQYF. Drawing the rest from reference TRBV19 and TRBJ2-7, the complete variable domain is DGGITQSPKYLFRKEGQNVTLSCEQNLNHDAMYWYRQDPGQGLRLIYYSQIVNDFQKGDIAEGYSVSREKKESFPLTVTSAQKNPTAFYLCASITTGTSGRIDTREQYFGPGTRLTVT.

The V gene is TRBV4-1, the J gene TRBJ2-7; D is ambiguous. There are 14 residues in the CDR3. With 0 bases removed from V and 5 bases from J, the gap between germline ends came to 11 bases. Germline CDR1 reads MGHRA; CDR2 reads YSYEKL. CDR3 DNA sequence: TGCGCCAGCAGCCAAGATGCTTTTGTACACGAGCAGTACTTC. Amino acid sequence: CASSQDAFVHEQYF.

V usage is TRBV7-8 and J usage is TRBJ2-1; 7 nucleotides line up with TRBD2. This CDR3 spans 19 amino acids. J gave up 0 bases and V 4 bases, and 15 bases lay outside the gene matches. CDR1 and CDR2 from the germline V gene are SGHVS and FQNEAQ. The CDR3 nucleotides read TGTGCCAGCAGCTCCCCCAGAGCGGGGCAACAGAGCTCCTACAATGAGCAGTTCTTC. This encodes CASSSPRAGQQSSYNEQFF. Combining the CDR3 with reference TRBV7-8 and TRBJ2-1 gives the whole variable domain GAGVSQSPRYKVAKRGQDVALRCDPISGHVSLFWYQQALGQGPEFLTYFQNEAQLDKSGLPSDRFFAERPEGSVSTLKIQRTQQEDSAVYLCASSSPRAGQQSSYNEQFFGPGTRLTVL.

The chain employs TRBV30 and TRBJ1-6; 9 nucleotides line up with TRBD1. Germline CDR1 reads GTSNPN; CDR2 reads SVGIG (reference sequence). CDR3 length equals 14 residues. Unmatched junction bases numbered 4, after V lost 2 bases and J lost 8 bases. CDR3 coding DNA: TGTGCCTGGAGTTGGACAGGGGTGGATTCACCCCTCCACTTT. This sequence encodes CAWSWTGVDSPLHF.

The chain combines TRBV7-8 with TRBJ2-6, with D hard to call. The CDR3 length is 18 residues. CDR1 SGHVS and CDR2 FQNEAQ come from the germline V gene. The V end lost 6 bases, the J end lost 3 bases, and 21 bases lay between the germline ends. DNA of the CDR3: TGTGCCAGCAGACTCTGGTCCCTCCTGAAGCATGGGGCCAACGTCCTGACTTTC. The encoded protein is CASRLWSLLKHGANVLTF.

This chain links TRBV5-1 with TRBJ1-1; no reliable D call. The CDR3 loop spans 13 amino acids. Between the trimmed V and J ends, which lost 0 bases and 6 bases, there was a span of 9 bases. Per germline, CDR1 SGHRS and CDR2 YFSETQ. CDR3 amino acids: CASSLEVVSEAFF. CDR3 DNA: TGCGCCAGCAGCTTGGAAGTGGTTTCTGAAGCTTTCTTT.

This chain uses TRBV2 with TRBJ2-5, with TRBD2 matching over 12 bases. The V gene's germline CDR1 is SNHLY and CDR2 FYNNEI. The V segment lost 5 bases and the J segment 1 base; nucleotides outside the gene matches: 8. This CDR3 has 17 amino acids. CDR3 DNA: TGTGCCAGCAGTCGTAGACTAGCGGGGGACTCCCAAGAGACCCAGTACTTC. The encoded protein is CASSRRLAGDSQETQYF.

The chain employs TRBV6-6 and TRBJ2-1; D unclear. Germline lookup yields CDR1 MNHNY and CDR2 SVGAGI (reference sequence). Trimming took 5 bases from V and 6 from J, leaving 5 bases between them. The CDR3 covers 11 residues. The CDR3 DNA reads as TGTGCCAGCAGTCACCTCAATGAGCAGTTCTTC. It specifies CASSHLNEQFF.

The V and J genes are TRBV10-3 and TRBJ2-5; maybe TRBD1 (5 bases). Trimming stripped 10 bases from V and 2 bases from J, with 17 bases between. Germline assignment: CDR1 ENHRY and CDR2 SYGVKD. This CDR3 contains 14 residues. The CDR3, as DNA: TGTGCCACCACCCCGGACAAGTTACAAGAGACCCAGTACTTC. Translation gives CATTPDKLQETQYF.

This clone occurred once. This chain connects TRBV11-3 to TRBJ2-7; TRBD1 matches 9 bases. CDR3 size: 15 residues. The V and J ends lost 5 bases and 2 bases, in that order; junction bases with no gene match: 7. Germline V CDR1 and CDR2: SGHNT, YENEEA. This CDR3 is CASSLGTGRTYEQYF. In nucleotides, the CDR3 is TGTGCCAGCAGCCTGGGGACAGGGAGGACCTACGAGCAGTACTTC.